This TCR beta chain stems from a study of T cell responses to AZD1222 COVID-19 vaccine. General study points: Repertoires were obtained only post-peak T cell response. Donors, mostly white British, included more females; clonal diversity was possibly underestimated. With dominance at 160-218 and 743-854, vaccine-associated CD4 TCRs spanned spike. Nearly half of spike-specific TCRs reportedly target unmutated variant regions.

Measured with immunoSEQ multiplex PCR; TCRdb has only the in-frame clones, and not every one. In the table there are approximately 120,000 clones, roughly 88% of which are singletons. As concerns this clone: No antigen is known for it.

The V gene's germline CDR1 is SEHNR and CDR2 FQNEAQ (reference sequence). Unmatched junction bases numbered 8, after V lost 5 bases and J lost 6 bases. The CDR3 is 14 residues long. This sample comprised peripheral blood, obtained on day 0 of MenACWY control vaccination. V gene TRBV7-9 combines with J gene TRBJ1-1, with 8 bases that match TRBD1. This TCR was recovered from an adult in good health. DNA for the CDR3: TGTGCCAGCAGCAGGACAGGGACTGTCGCTGAAGCTTTCTTT. Amino acid sequence: CASSRTGTVAEAFF.